This TCR beta chain stems from a study of T cell responses to AZD1222 COVID-19 vaccine. This table comes from immunoSEQ multiplex PCR, and its TCRdb copy is limited to in-frame clones, with some not included. The sample carries some 130,000 clones, 70% to 90% recorded once. The CDR3 runs 14 residues. The trim removed 6 bases at V and 7 bases at J, leaving 8 bases unmatched. The germline V gene has CDR1 LNHDA and CDR2 SQIVND (reference sequence). The clonotype originates from an adult in good health. The chain carries TRBV19 and TRBJ2-7; TRBD1 matches 11 bases. The material sequenced was peripheral blood, taken on day 0 of AZD1222 vaccination. CDR3 residues: CASSGTGGLAEQYF. CDR3 sequence (DNA): TGTGCCAGTAGCGGGACAGGGGGTTTGGCTGAGCAGTACTTC.